This TCR beta chain was identified during a study of a mutant IDH1 vaccine in newly diagnosed glioma. Across the whole study: Treated individuals were approximately 62% male and around 40% female, averaging roughly 39 years of age.

The CDR3 is 14 amino acids. Germline CDR1 reads MNHEY; CDR2 reads SMNVEV (reference sequence). Trimming stripped 6 bases from V and 4 bases from J, with 13 bases between. Some clones are missing from TCRdb's copy, which holds only in-frame ones; the method was immunoSEQ multiplex PCR. Here the sample spans over 25,000 clones, approximately 86% being singletons. Of note for this clone: The target antigen is unknown.

The time point: week 5, during vaccination. The content of each vaccine dose was 300 ug of mutant IDH1 20-mer peptide, and topical imiquimod accompanied it. The chain couples TRBV27 to TRBJ1-5; D gene uncertain. Sequenced here: peripheral blood mononuclear cells (PBMCs), sampled from a glioma patient whose treatment included an IDH1 peptide vaccine. The source of this sequence is a woman aged 40 to 50 with glioma. Some clones in this sample may be carry-over from other donors' samples. The CDR3: CASRGEGRNQPQHF. The CDR3 coding sequence is TGTGCCAGCAGGGGAGAGGGTCGGAATCAGCCCCAGCATTTT.